Sequencing of this T cell receptor (beta chain) was carried out in a study of blood T cells in healthy people across ages. Together with a sample-barcoded 5' primer, a J-beta primer mix was included in a second PCR lasting about 7 to 11 cycles. TCRdb fed the 5' RACE reads into MiXCR, producing one record per CDR3 protein. The table includes 1.5 million to 1.8 million distinct CDR3 sequences, under 55% detected once. The sequence was collected from a woman aged 18-29 years in good health. Sequences were obtained from blood.

This CDR3 is CATSSDRGGGNTIYF. CDR3 coding DNA: TGTGCCACCAGCAGTGACAGGGGAGGAGGAAACACCATATATTTT. J is TRBJ1-3 and V is TRBV15, with 8 bases that match TRBD1. This CDR3 is 15 amino acids long. Germline V gives CDR1 LNHNV, CDR2 YYDKDF (reference sequence). J was trimmed by 4 bases and V by 3 bases; bases with no gene match: 5. The full variable domain, its missing parts supplied by reference TRBV15 and TRBJ1-3, is DAMVIQNPRYQVTQFGKPVTLSCSQTLNHNVMYWYQQKSSQAPKLLFHYYDKDFNNEADTPDNFQSRRPNTSFCFLDIRSPGLGDTAMYLCATSSDRGGGNTIYFGEGSWLTVV.